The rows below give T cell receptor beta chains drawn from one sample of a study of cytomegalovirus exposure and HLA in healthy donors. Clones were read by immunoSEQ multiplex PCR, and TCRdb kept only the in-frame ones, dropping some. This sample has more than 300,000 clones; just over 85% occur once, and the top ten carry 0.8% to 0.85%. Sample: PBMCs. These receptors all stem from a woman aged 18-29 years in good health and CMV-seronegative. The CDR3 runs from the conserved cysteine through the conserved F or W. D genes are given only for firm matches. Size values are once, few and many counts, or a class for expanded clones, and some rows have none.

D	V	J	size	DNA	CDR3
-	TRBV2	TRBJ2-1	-	TGTGCCAGCAGTGAAGGGAGCTTCCGCTCCTACAATGAGCAGTTCTTC	CASSEGSFRSYNEQFF
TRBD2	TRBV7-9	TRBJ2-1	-	TGTGCCAGCAGCTTGGGACCAGCGGGGGAGCAGTTCTTC	CASSLGPAGEQFF
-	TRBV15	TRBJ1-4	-	TGTGCCACCAGCATCCGAACTAATGAAAAACTGTTTTTT	CATSIRTNEKLFF
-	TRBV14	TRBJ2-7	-	TGTGCCAGCAGCCTACGTTATAGCCGCACCTACGAGCAGTACTTC	CASSLRYSRTYEQYF
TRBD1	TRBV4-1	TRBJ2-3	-	TGCGCCAGCAGCCAAGGGGACAGGGATCCAGATACGCAGTATTTT	CASSQGDRDPDTQYF
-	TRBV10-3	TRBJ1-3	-	TGTGCCATCAGTGAGGGGGTGCAGGGAGGCGGAAACACCATATATTTT	CAISEGVQGGGNTIYF
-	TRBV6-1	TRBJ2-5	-	TGTGCCAGCAGATTCAGAGGTGGGGAGACCCAGTACTTC	CASRFRGGETQYF
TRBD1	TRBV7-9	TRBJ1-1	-	TGTGCCAGCAGCCCAAGGACAGGGGCAATGAACACTGAAGCTTTCTTT	CASSPRTGAMNTEAFF
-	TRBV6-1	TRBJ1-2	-	TGTGCCACCTCGGGGTCTCTCGTCGGCTACACCTTC	CATSGSLVGYTF
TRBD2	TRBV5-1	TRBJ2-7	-	TGCGCCAGCAGCTCCTCAACTAGCGGGTCTTACGAGCAGTACTTC	CASSSSTSGSYEQYF
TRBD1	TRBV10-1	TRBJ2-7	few	TGCGCCAGCAGTGACCGGGACAGCTCCTACGAGCAGTACTTC	CASSDRDSSYEQYF
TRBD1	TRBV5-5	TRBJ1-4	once	TGTGCCAGCAGTCACAATACAGGGGGCGGTAATGAAAAACTGTTTTTT	CASSHNTGGGNEKLFF
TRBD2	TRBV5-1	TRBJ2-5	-	TGCGCCAGCAGCTTGGTTCCGGGAGGAGGCGAGACCCAGTACTTC	CASSLVPGGGETQYF
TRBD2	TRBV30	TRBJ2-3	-	TGTGCCTGGAGTGTAGGTACTAGCGGGAGTTCAGATACGCAGTATTTT	CAWSVGTSGSSDTQYF
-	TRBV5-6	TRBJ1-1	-	TGTGCCAGCAACATCGGAGGTGGTGAAGCTTTCTTT	CASNIGGGEAFF
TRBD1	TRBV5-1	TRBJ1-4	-	TGCGCCAGCAGCCTAGGGGGCGTAAATGAAAAACTGTTTTTT	CASSLGGVNEKLFF
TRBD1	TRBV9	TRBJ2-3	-	TGTGCCAGCAGCTCCCAGGGGGCCAGGGTCGCAGATACGCAGTATTTT	CASSSQGARVADTQYF
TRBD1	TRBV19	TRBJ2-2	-	TGTGCCAGTACCTCCGGACAGGTTTACACCGGGGAGCTGTTTTTT	CASTSGQVYTGELFF
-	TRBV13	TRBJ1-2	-	TGTGCCAGCAGCGAGGGAGGGGCCGGTGTTTTAGAGGGCTACACCTTC	CASSEGGAGVLEGYTF
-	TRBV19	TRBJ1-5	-	TGTGCCAGTAGGGGCCGCGATATCGGGGCCCAGCATTTT	CASRGRDIGAQHF
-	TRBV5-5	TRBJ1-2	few	TGTGCCAGCAGCTTGGGGCGGACAGCTAACTATGGCTACACCTTC	CASSLGRTANYGYTF
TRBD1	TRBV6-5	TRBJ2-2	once	TGTGCCAGCAGAACAGGGGGCTTGTACACCGGGGAGCTGTTTTTT	CASRTGGLYTGELFF
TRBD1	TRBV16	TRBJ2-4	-	TGTGCCAGCAGCCCACGGACAGGGCGTGTGTCCAAAAACATTCAGTACTTC	CASSPRTGRVSKNIQYF
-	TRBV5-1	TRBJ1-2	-	TGCGCCAGCAGCTTGGTGGGAGGGAACTATGGCTACACCTTC	CASSLVGGNYGYTF
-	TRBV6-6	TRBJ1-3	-	TGTGCCAGCAGCTTCCAGGGGTCCTCTGGAAACACCATATATTTT	CASSFQGSSGNTIYF
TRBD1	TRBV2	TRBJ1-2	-	TGTGCCAGCAGGTGGCGGGGACAGGGAATTGGCTACACCTTC	CASRWRGQGIGYTF
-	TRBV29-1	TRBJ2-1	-	TGCAGCGTTGAGTGGGGACTTGAGCAGTTCTTC	CSVEWGLEQFF
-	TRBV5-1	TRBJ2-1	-	TGCGCCAGCAGCCCTGGTACTATCTACAATGAGCAGTTCTTC	CASSPGTIYNEQFF
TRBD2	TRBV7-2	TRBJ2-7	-	TGTGCCAGCAGCTGGGAAGGGACTAGCGGGATTGTCGAGCAGTACTTC	CASSWEGTSGIVEQYF
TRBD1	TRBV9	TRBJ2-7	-	TGTGCCAGCAGCCAGACGGACAGGGAGAACGAGCAGTACTTC	CASSQTDRENEQYF
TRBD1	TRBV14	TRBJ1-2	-	TGTGCCAGCAGCCAAGATAATTGGGGACAGGTCTATGGCTACACCTTC	CASSQDNWGQVYGYTF
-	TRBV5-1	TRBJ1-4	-	TGCGCCAGCAGCTCCAAACAACGGGGTGAAAAACTGTTTTTT	CASSSKQRGEKLFF
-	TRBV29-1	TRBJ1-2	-	TGCAGCGTTGACGAGGGTTGGGGCTATGGCTACACCTTC	CSVDEGWGYGYTF
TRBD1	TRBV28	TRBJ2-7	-	TGTGCCAGCAGGGCGGGACAGGGCCCCTACGAGCAGTACTTC	CASRAGQGPYEQYF
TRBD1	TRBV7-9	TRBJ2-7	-	TGTGCCAGCAGCAACTCCGGGACAGGGGCCTACGAGCAGTACTTC	CASSNSGTGAYEQYF
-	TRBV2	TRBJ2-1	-	TGTGCCAGCTCCCAATCCAACTCCTACAATGAGCAGTTCTTC	CASSQSNSYNEQFF
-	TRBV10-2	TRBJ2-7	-	TGCGCCAGCAGAATGCGGGACAGCGATTACGGTGAGCAGTACTTC	CASRMRDSDYGEQYF
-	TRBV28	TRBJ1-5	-	TGTGCCAGCAGTTTAATGGCCCAGGGGATAACTCAGCCCCAGCATTTT	CASSLMAQGITQPQHF
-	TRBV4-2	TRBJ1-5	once	TGTGCCAGCAGCCAAGATAGGAGGGGCCAGCAGCCCCAGCATTTT	CASSQDRRGQQPQHF